Listed below are T cell receptor beta chains from one sample, sequenced in a study of blood T cell repertoires in COVID-19. TCRdb's copy holds only in-frame clones and misses some; the assay was immunoSEQ multiplex PCR. The table has 350,000 to 450,000 clones, approximately 91% seen once. The specimen was PBMCs or T cells enriched from blood (not recorded which). Receptor source: a middle-aged woman who had been exposed to COVID-19. Each CDR3 is given with its conserved first and last residue. The D gene is left open where the match is weak. Size values are once, few and many counts, or a class for expanded clones, and some rows have none.

CDR3 protein | CDR3 DNA | D gene | J gene | V gene | clone size
CAISDDRGTGEQYF | TGTGCCATCAGTGATGACAGGGGAACGGGCGAGCAGTACTTC | TRBD1 | TRBJ2-7 | TRBV10-3 | NA
CSVGGVNQPQHF | TGCAGCGTTGGGGGAGTCAATCAGCCCCAGCATTTT | NA | TRBJ1-5 | TRBV29-1 | NA
CATSTPSRGLLAGYTF | TGTGCCACCAGCACGCCGTCCAGGGGGCTCCTGGCTGGCTACACCTTC | TRBD1 | TRBJ1-2 | TRBV15 | NA
CASSLRQGEKTQYF | TGCGCCAGCAGCTTGCGACAGGGGGAAAAGACCCAGTACTTC | TRBD1 | TRBJ2-5 | TRBV5-1 | once
CASSLNRGTEAFF | TGTGCCAGCAGCTTAAACAGGGGAACTGAAGCTTTCTTT | TRBD1 | TRBJ1-1 | TRBV7-9 | few
CASRGIYGYTF | TGTGCCAGTCGGGGGATTTATGGCTACACCTTC | NA | TRBJ1-2 | TRBV9 | NA
CASKLGRGRNTEAFF | TGTGCCAGCAAACTAGGGAGGGGCCGCAACACTGAAGCTTTCTTT | NA | TRBJ1-1 | TRBV6-5 | once
CASSQPLHRGPGELFF | TGTGCCAGCAGCCAACCCCTTCACAGGGGGCCCGGGGAGCTGTTTTTT | TRBD1 | TRBJ2-2 | TRBV3-1/TRBV3-2 | NA
CASSWGGLAPNEQFF | TGTGCCAGCAGCTGGGGTGGACTAGCCCCCAATGAGCAGTTCTTC | TRBD2 | TRBJ2-1 | TRBV5-6 | NA
CASSLASRTGGEKLFF | TGTGCCAGCAGCTTAGCTTCCCGGACAGGGGGTGAAAAACTGTTTTTT | TRBD1 | TRBJ1-4 | TRBV7-8 | NA
CASSRTSGIGFNEQFF | TGTGCCAGCAGCCGGACTAGCGGGATTGGGTTTAATGAGCAGTTCTTC | TRBD2 | TRBJ2-1 | TRBV11-3 | NA
CASPREFYYEQYF | TGTGCCAGCCCCCGGGAATTTTACTACGAGCAGTACTTC | NA | TRBJ2-7 | TRBV6-5 | NA
CASSQGEAGDGYTF | TGCGCCAGCAGCCAAGGCGAGGCAGGGGACGGCTACACCTTC | NA | TRBJ1-2 | TRBV4-3 | NA
CASSKDAQSDQPQHF | TGTGCCAGCAGCAAAGACGCTCAGTCTGATCAGCCCCAGCATTTT | NA | TRBJ1-5 | TRBV21-1 | NA
CASSYSEQTRGYTF | TGTGCCAGCAGTTACTCAGAACAGACCAGGGGCTACACCTTC | NA | TRBJ1-2 | TRBV6-5 | NA
CASSPRDKVGNYEQYF | TGTGCCAGCAGTCCCAGAGACAAGGTTGGAAACTACGAGCAGTACTTC | NA | TRBJ2-7 | TRBV27 | NA
CASSLSPETGRSYTQYF | TGTGCCAGCAGCTTGAGTCCGGAGACAGGTCGAAGCTATACGCAGTATTTT | NA | TRBJ2-3 | TRBV5-6 | NA
CASSPRTGTNEKLFF | TGTGCCAGCAGTCCCCGGACAGGGACTAATGAAAAACTGTTTTTT | TRBD1 | TRBJ1-4 | TRBV6-6 | NA
CAWSVRGRGRGETQYF | TGTGCCTGGAGTGTACGTGGGCGGGGGAGGGGAGAGACCCAGTACTTC | TRBD2 | TRBJ2-5 | TRBV30 | NA
CATFDRSSGNTIYF | TGTGCCACCTTCGACAGGTCCTCTGGAAACACCATATATTTT | NA | TRBJ1-3 | TRBV19 | NA
CASSTKWRDLGTDTQYF | TGTGCCAGCTCAACAAAGTGGCGGGATCTAGGGACAGATACGCAGTATTTT | NA | TRBJ2-3 | TRBV18 | once
CASSQDATRLNEKLFF | TGCGCCAGCAGCCAAGATGCGACAAGGCTTAATGAAAAACTGTTTTTT | NA | TRBJ1-4 | TRBV4-1 | NA
CASSSGTYNEQFF | TGTGCCAGTAGTTCGGGGACCTACAATGAGCAGTTCTTC | NA | TRBJ2-1 | TRBV19 | NA
CASSPPGLAGMETQYF | TGTGCCAGCTCACCCCCGGGACTAGCGGGGATGGAGACCCAGTACTTC | TRBD2 | TRBJ2-5 | TRBV18 | NA
CASSEVYRGNTDTQYF | TGTGCCAGCAGTGAAGTGTACAGGGGAAACACAGATACGCAGTATTTT | TRBD1 | TRBJ2-3 | TRBV6-1 | NA
CASSADRVGNQPQHF | TGTGCCAGCAGTGCCGACAGGGTGGGAAATCAGCCCCAGCATTTT | TRBD1 | TRBJ1-5 | TRBV2 | NA
CASSLNPQGAWANEKLFF | TGCGCCAGCAGCTTGAATCCGCAGGGGGCCTGGGCTAATGAAAAACTGTTTTTT | TRBD1 | TRBJ1-4 | TRBV5-1 | NA
CASSLISGTGNSPLHF | TGTGCCAGCAGCCTCATAAGCGGGACAGGCAATTCACCCCTCCACTTT | TRBD1 | TRBJ1-6 | TRBV3-1/TRBV3-2 | NA
CASSSRANTEAFF | TGTGCCAGCAGCTCCAGGGCGAACACTGAAGCTTTCTTT | NA | TRBJ1-1 | TRBV11-3 | NA